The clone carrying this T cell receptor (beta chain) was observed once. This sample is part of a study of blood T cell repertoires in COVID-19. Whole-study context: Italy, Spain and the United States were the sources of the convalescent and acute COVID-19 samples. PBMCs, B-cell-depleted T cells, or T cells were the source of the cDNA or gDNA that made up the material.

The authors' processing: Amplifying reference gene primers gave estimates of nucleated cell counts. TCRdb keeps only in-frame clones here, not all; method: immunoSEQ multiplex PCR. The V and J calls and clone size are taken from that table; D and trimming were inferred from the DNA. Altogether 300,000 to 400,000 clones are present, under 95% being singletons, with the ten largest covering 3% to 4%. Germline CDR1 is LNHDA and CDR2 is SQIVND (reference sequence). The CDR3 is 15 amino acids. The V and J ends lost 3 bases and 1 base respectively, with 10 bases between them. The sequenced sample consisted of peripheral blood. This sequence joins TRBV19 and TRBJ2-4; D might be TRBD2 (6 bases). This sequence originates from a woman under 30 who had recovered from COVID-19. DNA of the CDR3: TGTGCCAGTAGTATGGGGGAGGCTGCCAAAAACATTCAGTACTTC. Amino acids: CASSMGEAAKNIQYF.